This is a list of T cell receptor beta chains from one sample in a study of shared clonotypes between healthy human individuals. The method was immunoSEQ multiplex PCR; TCRdb's version includes in-frame clones alone and lacks a portion of them. The sample shows 2 million to 3 million clones, 90% to 95% of them seen only once. The sequenced sample consisted of naive CD4+ T cells from PBMCs. The receptors stem from a man aged 18 to 29 in good health. Some clones in this sample may be carry-over from other donors' samples. CDR3s include the opening cysteine and the closing phenylalanine or tryptophan. The order of the fields is D gene, clone size, J gene, V gene, CDR3 DNA, CDR3 protein. D genes are given only for firm matches. Size values are once, few and many counts, or a class for expanded clones, and some rows have none.

TRBD2	.	TRBJ2-4	TRBV5-1	TGCGCCAGCAGCTTGGGGGCTAGCGGAAAAAACATTCAGTACTTC	CASSLGASGKNIQYF
.	.	TRBJ2-1	TRBV15	TGTGCCACCAGCAGAGATTCGGGCAGCTGGAATGAGCAGTTCTTC	CATSRDSGSWNEQFF
.	.	TRBJ1-2	TRBV7-8	TGTGCCAGCAGCTTAGCCCCGGGGACGGGCTACACCTTC	CASSLAPGTGYTF
.	.	TRBJ1-3	TRBV13	TGTGCCAGCCTCGAGGGTAGGGGAAACACCATATATTTT	CASLEGRGNTIYF
.	.	TRBJ1-2	TRBV4-1	TGCGCCAGCAGCCAAGATCACAGCGGGACGTCTGCGGGAGGCTACACCTTC	CASSQDHSGTSAGGYTF
.	once	TRBJ2-3	TRBV19	TGTGCCAGCAAACCGGAGGGGCAGGGTATATTCGGTACGCAGTATTTT	CASKPEGQGIFGTQYF
.	.	TRBJ1-2	TRBV6-1	TGTGCCAGCAGAGAGAGATCGGGGTATGGCTACACCTTC	CASRERSGYGYTF
.	.	TRBJ2-7	TRBV4-3	TGCGCCAGCAGCCTTCTACACGGGGCCCCCTACGAGCAGTACTTC	CASSLLHGAPYEQYF
.	.	TRBJ2-5	TRBV29-1	TGCAGCGTTGAAGTGTCTAGAGGTGTTGAGACCCAGTACTTC	CSVEVSRGVETQYF
.	few	TRBJ1-5	TRBV30	TGTGCCTGGAGTGTGAGGAGCAATCAGCCCCAGCATTTT	CAWSVRSNQPQHF